This T cell receptor beta chain comes out of a study of blood T cell repertoires in COVID-19. The CDR3 loop spans 16 amino acids. Germline CDR1 LGHNA, CDR2 YSLEER. V lost 1 base to trimming and J lost 7 bases; unmatched junction nucleotides: 8. This table comes from immunoSEQ multiplex PCR, and its TCRdb copy is limited to in-frame clones, with some not included. The table records tens of thousands of clones, approximately 91% of them present only once. The sequenced material came from peripheral blood. The chain couples TRBV4-3 to TRBJ1-4, with 8 bases aligning to TRBD1. The receptor comes from a woman in her 70s with active COVID-19. The CDR3: CASSQGNRGSVEKLFF. CDR3 coding DNA: TGCGCCAGCAGCCAAGGGAACAGGGGGAGCGTTGAAAAACTGTTTTTT.